This T cell receptor beta chain was captured by sequencing in a study of early stage breast cancer tumors. For the study at large: Most invasive tumors, about 70% of the 16, were ER+/PR+/HER2-. Each sample averaged around 9.2-fold read coverage.

The V gene end was trimmed by 7 bases and the J gene end by 0 bases; junction bases not matched to a gene: 9. Germline V gives CDR1 MNHEY, CDR2 SMNVEV (reference sequence). The CDR3 extends over 15 amino acids. Clones were read by immunoSEQ multiplex PCR, and TCRdb kept only the in-frame ones, dropping some. The table includes approximately 70,000 clones, 80% detected once. Remarks on this clone: Its antigen is unknown.

Whole-study findings and limits: Tumor and normal breast were distinguished via blood comparison in most of the 16 patients.

The source is a person between 35 and 49 years old with breast cancer. The chain has TRBV27 and TRBJ2-7, with 7 positions matching TRBD1. Material: blood. The DNA for the CDR3 is TGTGCCAGCACTTCCTCGACAGGGCTCTCCTACGAGCAGTACTTC. It is translated as CASTSSTGLSYEQYF.